This TCR beta chain was documented in a study of OX40 agonist ivuxolimab in advanced cancers. After removal of 10 bases from V and 2 bases from J, the junction contained 6 bases not matched to a gene. CDR3 length: 13 amino acids. Germline V gene lookup returns CDR1 MNHEY and CDR2 SVGAGI. Sequenced by immunoSEQ multiplex PCR; TCRdb stores in-frame clones only, minus some. Altogether about 50,000 clones are present, approximately 86% being singletons, with the ten largest covering around 2%. The source of this sequence is an adult with an advanced solid tumor such as melanoma, head and neck, liver or kidney cancer. Sequencing used CD4+ or CD8+ T cells sorted from blood, obtained in a trial of the OX40 agonist ivuxolimab. This chain uses TRBV6-5 with TRBJ2-7; 9 nucleotides match TRBD1. DNA for the CDR3: TGTGCCACCTACGGGACAGGGCCCTACGAGCAGTACTTC. This encodes CATYGTGPYEQYF.